Below, 17 T cell receptor beta chains from the same sample are listed, as sequenced in a study of T cell clusters in autoimmune cytopenias. TRB was amplified by touch-down multiplex PCR, primer pools A and B combined. TCRdb derives one entry per CDR3 protein from the multiplex PCR reads, leaving out DNA. The sample totals more than 1,500 distinct CDR3 sequences. TRB amplification used around 0.25 ug of peripheral blood genomic DNA. These data also featured in a second study, about T cell repertoires in aging, cancer and after chemotherapy.

Sequencing used peripheral blood. The receptors shown here come from a human donor with chronic lymphocytic leukemia.

Measured by frequency, this clonotype is medium-sized (0.01 to 0.1%). The chain has TRBV6-5 and TRBJ2-7; with no DNA, the TCRdb D assignment of TRBD1 cannot be verified. CDR1 is MNHEY and CDR2 is SVGAGI in the germline V gene. This CDR3 has 14 residues. CDR3 amino acids: CASSKTAPGYEQYF.

Measured by frequency, this clonotype is medium-sized. The rearrangement uses TRBV6-2 or TRBV6-3 and TRBJ2-4; TCRdb designates TRBD2, a call that cannot be tested without DNA. Germline V gives CDR1 MNHEY, CDR2 SVGEGT. This CDR3 region has 16 residues. This chain's CDR3 is CASSSHTVQGQNIQYF.

By frequency, this clonotype is medium-sized. This chain uses TRBV12-3 or TRBV12-4 with TRBJ2-1; TCRdb's D call of TRBD1 is untestable without DNA. CDR3 length equals 14 residues. CDR3 protein: CASSRDGSLNEQFF.

Judged by frequency, this clonotype is medium-sized. The chain couples TRBV13 to TRBJ1-2; TCRdb outputs TRBD1, but without DNA this stays unchecked. CDR1 is PRHDT and CDR2 is FYEKMQ in the germline V gene (reference sequence). The CDR3 contains 15 residues. CDR3 sequence reads: CASSVRTGGNYGYTF.

By frequency, this clonotype is large. The genes are TRBV6-1 and TRBJ2-3; TCRdb's assignment of TRBD1 cannot be checked, as there is no DNA. There are 16 residues in the CDR3. Germline CDR1 reads MNHNS; CDR2 reads SASEGT. CDR3 loop: CASSEATGTGSDTQYF.

This clonotype ranks as medium-sized in terms of frequency. The chain is built from TRBV12-3 or TRBV12-4 and TRBJ2-2; the D call from TCRdb, TRBD1, cannot be confirmed without DNA. The CDR3 length is 14 residues. CDR3 sequence reads: CASSFGTNTGELFF.

The chain has TRBV7-9 and TRBJ2-7; the D call from TCRdb, TRBD1, cannot be confirmed without DNA. From germline, CDR1 is SEHNR and CDR2 FQNEAQ (reference sequence). The CDR3 is made up of 16 amino acids. The CDR3 sequence is CASSFIEAGGSGEQYF.

This clonotype is deemed medium-sized by its frequency. V usage is TRBV5-6 and J usage is TRBJ1-1; TCRdb's D call of TRBD1 is untestable without DNA. Germline-derived CDR1 and CDR2 are SGHDT and YYEEEE. The CDR3 runs to 13 residues. The CDR3 loop is CASSQGGGFRAFF.

The V gene is TRBV25-1, the J gene TRBJ2-5; with no DNA, the TCRdb D assignment of TRBD2 cannot be verified. This CDR3 is built from 19 residues. Germline V gene sequence: CDR1 MGHDK, CDR2 SYGVNS. CDR3 sequence: CASSETPGLAGGLWETQYF.

This clonotype counts as medium-sized by frequency. This chain links TRBV19 with TRBJ2-6; TCRdb's assignment of TRBD1 cannot be checked, as there is no DNA. The CDR3 is 19 residues long. CDR1 and CDR2 (germline): LNHDA, SQIVND (reference sequence). The CDR3 loop reads CASILRGTGGLSGANVLTF. Combining the CDR3 with reference TRBV19 and TRBJ2-6 gives the whole variable domain DGGITQSPKYLFRKEGQNVTLSCEQNLNHDAMYWYRQDPGQGLRLIYYSQIVNDFQKGDIAEGYSVSREKKESFPLTVTSAQKNPTAFYLCASILRGTGGLSGANVLTFGAGSRLTVL.

Measured by frequency, this clonotype is medium-sized (0.01 to 0.1%). The genes are TRBV30 and TRBJ1-2; TCRdb reports TRBD1, a call that lacks DNA to check it against. The CDR3 has 13 residues. Per germline, CDR1 GTSNPN and CDR2 SVGIG (reference sequence). CDR3 in amino acids: CAWKGQGIGGYTF.

This clonotype is identified as medium-sized from frequency. The chain links TRBV18 to TRBJ1-3; TCRdb designates TRBD1, a call that cannot be tested without DNA. This CDR3 comprises 17 residues. Looked up from germline, CDR1 is KGHSH and CDR2 is LQKENI. The CDR3 here is CASSSGTGGISGNTIYF.

This clonotype is called medium-sized (0.01 to 0.1%) based on its frequency. The chain uses TRBV18 and TRBJ2-5; TCRdb reports TRBD1, a call that lacks DNA to check it against. This CDR3 region has 15 residues. Germline-derived CDR1 and CDR2 are KGHSH and LQKENI. Here the CDR3 reads CASSPRQGWEETQYF.

Judged by frequency, this clonotype is medium-sized. The chain recombines TRBV6-4 with TRBJ2-3; TCRdb lists TRBD2, though no DNA is available to test this call. The germline gives CDR1 MRHNA, CDR2 SNTAGT. This CDR3 spans 15 amino acids. The CDR3: CASSESGGATDTQYF.

CDR3: CASSESGGGTQYF. The rearrangement joins TRBV10-1 to TRBJ2-3; TCRdb's assignment of TRBD1 cannot be checked, as there is no DNA. This CDR3 comprises 13 residues. Germline V gene lookup returns CDR1 WNHNN and CDR2 SYGVQD (reference sequence).

J is TRBJ1-6 and V is TRBV20-1; TCRdb names TRBD1, which stays unverified in the absence of DNA. Germline-derived CDR1 and CDR2 are DFQATT and SNEGSKA (reference sequence). This CDR3 is built from 15 residues. The CDR3 is CSAFADRANNSPLHF.

This clonotype counts as medium-sized by frequency. The chain combines TRBV5-5 with TRBJ1-4. This CDR3 has 15 residues. Germline CDR1 is SGHKS and CDR2 is YYEKEE (reference sequence). This chain's CDR3 is CASSLDSLNNEKLFF.